This T cell receptor beta chain was observed in a study of blood T cells in healthy people across ages. Study-wide context: In model experiments, template switching was able to capture about one barcoded beta molecule for every two T cells that were present.

Alongside a J-beta primer mix, a sample-barcoded 5' primer served in a second PCR lasting roughly 6 to 11 cycles. Each sample provided no less than 2.5 million CDR3-containing paired-end reads. One entry per CDR3 protein, called by TCRdb with MiXCR from the 5' RACE reads. The profile covers 1.5 million to 2 million distinct CDR3 sequences, with around 40% appearing a single time and more than 20% taken by the ten largest. Points on this clonotype: The antigen is not known.

Notes on the study in general: With age, beta diversity per million T cells declined roughly linearly, significantly by about 37. PBMCs went unsorted, and a conclusive naive versus antigen-experienced comparison was therefore prevented.

This sequence originates from a human donor in good health. The specimen sequenced was blood.

The CDR3 loop is CASSRLQGTNYGYTF. CDR3 coding DNA: TGTGCCAGCAGTAGATTACAGGGGACAAACTATGGCTACACCTTC. The J gene is TRBJ1-2, the V gene TRBV12-3 or TRBV12-4, with 7 bases fitting TRBD1. The J segment lost 2 bases and the V segment lost 5 bases, leaving 8 bases of the junction unmatched. This CDR3 has 15 amino acids.